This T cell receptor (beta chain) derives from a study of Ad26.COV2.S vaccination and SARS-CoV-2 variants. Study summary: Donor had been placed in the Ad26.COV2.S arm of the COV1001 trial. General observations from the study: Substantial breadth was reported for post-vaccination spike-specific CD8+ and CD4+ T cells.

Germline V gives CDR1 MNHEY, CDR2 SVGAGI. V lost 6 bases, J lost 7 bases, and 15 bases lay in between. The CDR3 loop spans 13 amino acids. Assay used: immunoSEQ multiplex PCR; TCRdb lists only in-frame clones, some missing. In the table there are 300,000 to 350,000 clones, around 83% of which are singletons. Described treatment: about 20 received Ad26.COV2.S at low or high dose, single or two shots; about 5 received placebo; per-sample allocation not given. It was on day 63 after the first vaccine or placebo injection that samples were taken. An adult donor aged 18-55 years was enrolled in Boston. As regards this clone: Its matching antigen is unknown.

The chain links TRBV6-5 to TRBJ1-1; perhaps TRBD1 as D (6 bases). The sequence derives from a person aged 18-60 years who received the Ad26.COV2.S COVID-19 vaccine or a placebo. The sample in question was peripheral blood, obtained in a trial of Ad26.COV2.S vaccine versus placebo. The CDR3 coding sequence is TGTGCCAGCAGCCGTTCCAGGGGTAGTGAAGCTTTCTTT. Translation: CASSRSRGSEAFF.